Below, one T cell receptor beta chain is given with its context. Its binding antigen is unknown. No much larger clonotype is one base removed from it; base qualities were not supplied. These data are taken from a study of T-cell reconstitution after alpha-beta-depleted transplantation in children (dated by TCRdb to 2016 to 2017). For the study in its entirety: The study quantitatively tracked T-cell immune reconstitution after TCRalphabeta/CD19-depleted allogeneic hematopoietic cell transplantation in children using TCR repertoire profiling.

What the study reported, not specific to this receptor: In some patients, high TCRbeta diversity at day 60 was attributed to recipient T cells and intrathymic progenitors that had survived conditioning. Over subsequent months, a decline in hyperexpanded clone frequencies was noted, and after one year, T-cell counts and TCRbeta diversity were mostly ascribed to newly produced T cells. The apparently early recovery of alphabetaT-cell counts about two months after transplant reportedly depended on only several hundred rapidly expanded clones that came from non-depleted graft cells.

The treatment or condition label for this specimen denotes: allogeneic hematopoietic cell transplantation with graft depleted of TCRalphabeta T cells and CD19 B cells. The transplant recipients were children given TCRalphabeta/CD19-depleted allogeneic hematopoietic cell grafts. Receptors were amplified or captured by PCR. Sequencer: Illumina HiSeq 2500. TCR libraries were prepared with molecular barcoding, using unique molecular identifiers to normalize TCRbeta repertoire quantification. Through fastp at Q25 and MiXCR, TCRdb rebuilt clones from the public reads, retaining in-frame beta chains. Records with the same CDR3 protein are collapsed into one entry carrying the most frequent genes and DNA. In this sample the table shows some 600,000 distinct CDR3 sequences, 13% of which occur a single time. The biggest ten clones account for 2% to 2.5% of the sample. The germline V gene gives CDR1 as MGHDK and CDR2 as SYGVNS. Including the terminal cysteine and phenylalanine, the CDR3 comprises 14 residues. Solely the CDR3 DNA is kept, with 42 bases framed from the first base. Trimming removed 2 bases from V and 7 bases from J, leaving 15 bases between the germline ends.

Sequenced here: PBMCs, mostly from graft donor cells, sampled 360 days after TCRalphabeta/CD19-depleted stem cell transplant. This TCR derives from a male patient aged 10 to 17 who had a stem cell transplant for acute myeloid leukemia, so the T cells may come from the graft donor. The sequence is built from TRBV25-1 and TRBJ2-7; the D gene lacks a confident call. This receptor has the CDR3 CASSEHFSPLEQYF. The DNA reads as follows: TGTGCCAGCAGTGAACATTTTTCCCCCTTGGAGCAGTACTTC.